Reported below is one TCR beta chain. As yet, its antigen is unknown. These data originate in a study of blood T cells in healthy people across ages. General study points: Calculation of diversity from one million T cells yielded estimates considered to be underestimates. Donor CMV status, an unknown factor, possibly confounded changes in expanded clonotypes.

It was with a sample-barcoded 5' primer and a J-beta primer mix that a second PCR of roughly 6 to 12 cycles was run. Each CDR3 protein is one row after TCRdb ran MiXCR on the 5' RACE reads. The sample contains under 850,000 distinct CDR3 sequences, around 36% of which appear only once. This TCR derives from a man aged 18 to 30 in good health. Sequenced: blood.

CDR3 sequence reads: CASSLLGLAETSTDTQYF. CDR3 nucleotides: TGCGCCAGCAGCCTGTTGGGACTAGCGGAAACTAGCACAGATACGCAGTATTTT. The chain recombines TRBV4-1 with TRBJ2-3, with 11 bases identical to TRBD2. The V gene end was trimmed by 4 bases and the J gene end by 0 bases; junction bases not matched to a gene: 9. The V gene's germline CDR1 is MGHRA and CDR2 YSYEKL. CDR3 length: 18 amino acids.